This paragraph covers one T cell receptor beta chain sequence. Its antigen is unidentified. This sample was taken from a study of siplizumab effects on memory and regulatory T cells. Study outcomes and limitations: Whether the proliferating Tregs (from siplizumab cultures) were suppressive was not confirmed.

Clones were sequenced by immunoSEQ multiplex PCR, and TCRdb holds only the in-frame ones, with some missing. The sample lists more than 60,000 clones; roughly 97% were seen once. Deletions cut 1 base from V and 6 bases from J, with 6 bases between. The CDR3 runs to 12 residues. The germline CDR1 and CDR2 sequences are LNHDA and SQIVND (reference sequence). This chain links TRBV19 with TRBJ1-1; D remains ambiguous. The clonotype comes from a human donor in good health. The sequencing input was naive CD8+ T cells sorted from blood. CDR3 coding DNA: TGTGCCAGTAGTATAGGGGTGGCTGAAGCTTTCTTT. Amino acid sequence: CASSIGVAEAFF.